This is a list of T cell receptor beta chains from one sample in a study of monozygotic twins with inflammatory bowel disease. Reprocessing the 5' RACE reads, TCRdb reports a single entry for every CDR3 protein and omits DNA. The repertoire table contains over 150,000 distinct CDR3 sequences. The sequenced material came from blood. The receptors derive from a human donor with ulcerative colitis or Crohn's disease, or a healthy co-twin of an affected twin (not recorded which). Each CDR3 is given with its conserved first and last residue.

J gene	V gene	CDR3 length	CDR3 protein
TRBJ2-7	TRBV5-1	15	CASRDDRGEPYEQYF
TRBJ2-2	TRBV4-2	15	CASSQETSHTGELFF
TRBJ2-3	TRBV20-1	15	CSATISGFTTDTQYF
TRBJ2-7	TRBV4-2	17	CASSQDRATGVPYEQYF
TRBJ1-1	TRBV7-3	13	CASSRDKDTEAFF
TRBJ2-5	TRBV11-3	15	CASSLGSTSEETQYF
TRBJ1-4	TRBV6-1	14	CAGSYTVRAEKLFF
TRBJ2-4	TRBV7-2	14	CASSLGAGVNIQYF
TRBJ1-1	TRBV7-9	13	CASRGVGELEAFF
TRBJ2-5	TRBV2	14	CASTSGPIQETQYF
TRBJ1-2	TRBV19	16	CASSIIGQTPNYGYTF
TRBJ1-5	TRBV2	17	CASSEDGAFPTNQPQHF
TRBJ2-1	TRBV7-2	14	CASSFAGSYNEQFF
TRBJ2-3	TRBV27	16	CASSLGAQRERDTQYF
TRBJ2-7	TRBV20-1	17	CSARPFGLAGSSYELYF
TRBJ2-7	TRBV9	14	CASHPLSESYEQYF
TRBJ2-7	TRBV5-6	14	CASSFRQGALEQYF
TRBJ1-1	TRBV27	13	CASSLDMGTEAFF
TRBJ1-2	TRBV28	14	CASSHRGSNYGYTF
TRBJ2-7	TRBV28	14	CASSFPGRNYEQYF
TRBJ2-1	TRBV25-1	15	CASSGTTSSYNEQFF
TRBJ2-7	TRBV4-1	16	CASSQGSAGNYDEQYF
TRBJ2-1	TRBV24-1	16	CATSDLEDLPYSEQFF
TRBJ1-3	TRBV11-2	17	CASSLDGGAISGNTIYF
TRBJ2-7	TRBV20-1	15	CSATPGQGLSYEQYF
TRBJ2-3	TRBV19	14	CASSVPRGTDTQYF
TRBJ2-1	TRBV3-1	17	CASSQDRSGIAYNEQFF